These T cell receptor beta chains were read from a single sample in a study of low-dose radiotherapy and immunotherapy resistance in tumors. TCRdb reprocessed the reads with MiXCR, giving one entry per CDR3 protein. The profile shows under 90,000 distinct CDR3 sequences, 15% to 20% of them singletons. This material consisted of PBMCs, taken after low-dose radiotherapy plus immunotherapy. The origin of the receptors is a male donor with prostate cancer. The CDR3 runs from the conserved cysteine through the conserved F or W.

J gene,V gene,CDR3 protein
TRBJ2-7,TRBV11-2,CARPYYEQYF
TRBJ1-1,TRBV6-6,CASSPQGAVAEAFF
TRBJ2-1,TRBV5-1,CASSLQGIYNEQFF
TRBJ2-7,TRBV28,CASSFGGRTGEQYF
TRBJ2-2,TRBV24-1,CATSGADYTNTGELFFF
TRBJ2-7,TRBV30,CAWRTTFGDIYEQYF
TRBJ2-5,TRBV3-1,CASSPGEDGRETQYF
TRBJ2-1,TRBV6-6,CASQLERRNEQFF
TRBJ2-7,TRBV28,CASSSRGQGAHEQYF
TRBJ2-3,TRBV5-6,CASSSSGSGTDTQYF
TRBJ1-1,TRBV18,CASSPGTENTEAFF
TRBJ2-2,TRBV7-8,CASSTRTGGGELFF
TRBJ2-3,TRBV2,CASTLDPSYTQYF
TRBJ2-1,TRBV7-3,CASSLGGRYNNEQFF
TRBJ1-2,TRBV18,CASSRTGESDGYTF
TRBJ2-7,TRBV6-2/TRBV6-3,CASTHKQGAYEQYF
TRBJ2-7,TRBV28,CASTGQTYEQYF
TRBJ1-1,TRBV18,CASSPANRANTEAFF
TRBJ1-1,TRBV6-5,CASRDGLLTEAFF
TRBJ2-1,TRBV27,CASSPDLAANNEQFF
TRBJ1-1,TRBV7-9,CASSFGTDTEAFF
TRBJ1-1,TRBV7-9,CASSLAFGWPEAFF
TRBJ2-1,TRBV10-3,CASSREENNEQFF
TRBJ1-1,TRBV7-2,CASSLRLDTEAFF
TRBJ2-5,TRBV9,CASSGGHSGTKETQYF
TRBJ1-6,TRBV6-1,CASRGEGRNSPLHF
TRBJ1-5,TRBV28,CASSAETGYSNQPHHF
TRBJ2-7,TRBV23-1,CASSHPHFYYEQYF
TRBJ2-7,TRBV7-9,CASSLRDSSYEQYF